The 28 T cell receptor beta chains reported below all come from one sample, sequenced in a study of blood T cell repertoires in COVID-19. The protocol was immunoSEQ multiplex PCR, while the TCRdb copy is restricted to in-frame clones and leaves out a portion. The sample holds roughly 300,000 clones, 87% seen once. Sequencing was carried out using peripheral blood. The receptors were gathered from a woman between 40 and 55 years old who had recovered from COVID-19.

This sequence joins TRBV6-5 and TRBJ2-5, with D possibly matching TRBD1 (7 bases). CDR1 MNHEY and CDR2 SVGAGI come from the germline V gene. The V gene lost 10 bases and the J gene lost 4 bases, with 19 bases spanning the gap. The CDR3 is 14 residues long. Here the CDR3 reads CATRERGRGETQYF. Here the CDR3 DNA reads TGTGCCACACGGGAGAGGGGGCGGGGAGAGACCCAGTACTTC.

Worth noting for this clone: The identical CDR3 is also encoded by other nucleotide sequences in the sample. The rearrangement uses TRBV7-2 and TRBJ1-1, with D perhaps TRBD1 (5 bases). Germline CDR1 is SGHTA and CDR2 is FQGNSA. The CDR3 length is 14 residues. V lost 1 base and J lost 4, with 10 bases in between. CDR3 sequence reads: CASSLVQGGTEAFF. CDR3 DNA sequence: TGTGCCAGCAGCTTAGTCCAGGGAGGCACTGAAGCTTTCTTT.

This clone came up once. V and J are TRBV7-6 and TRBJ2-1; TRBD2 matches at 15 bases. Germline values: CDR1 SGHVS, CDR2 FNYEAQ. Trimming removed 5 bases from V and 15 bases from J; junction bases left unmatched: 5. CDR3 length equals 13 residues. The CDR3 loop reads CASSPRGLAGGFF. DNA of the CDR3: TGTGCCAGCAGCCCCCGGGGACTAGCGGGGGGGTTCTTC.

The rearrangement uses TRBV6-4 and TRBJ2-2, with D maybe TRBD1 (7 bases). CDR1 and CDR2 (germline): MRHNA, SNTAGT. Between the trimmed V and J ends, which lost 2 bases and 5 bases, there was a span of 9 bases. The CDR3 has 14 residues. CDR3 in amino acids: CASSDQGGTGELFF. CDR3 DNA: TGTGCCAGCAGTGACCAGGGGGGAACCGGGGAGCTGTTTTTT.

This clone was seen a few times. The CDR3 DNA reads as TGTGCCAGCAACGAGGGACAGATCTACGAGCAGTACTTC. Translated: CASNEGQIYEQYF. The chain links TRBV12-3 or TRBV12-4 to TRBJ2-7; 7 bases agree with TRBD1. This CDR3 comprises 13 residues. The junction had 6 bases not matched to a gene; V was cut back by 7 bases and J by 3 bases.

V usage is TRBV7-8 and J usage is TRBJ1-4; 8 bases are shared with TRBD1. Germline-derived CDR1 and CDR2 are SGHVS and FQNEAQ. The CDR3 has 16 amino acids. Trimming took 5 bases from V and 7 from J; bases not matched to a gene: 12. DNA of the CDR3: TGTGCCAGCAGCCCGCAGGGGGCGCGGTGGGGTGAAAAACTGTTTTTT. This encodes CASSPQGARWGEKLFF.

The rearrangement links TRBV18 to TRBJ2-7; a weak D match, TRBD1 (6 bases). This CDR3 has 14 residues. V lost 5 bases, J lost 3 bases, and 14 bases lay in between. Germline V CDR1 and CDR2: KGHSH, LQKENI. The DNA for the CDR3 is TGTGCCAGCTCAATTTCCGGGACAAGCTACGAGCAGTACTTC. Its translation is CASSISGTSYEQYF.

The gene calls are TRBV7-2 and TRBJ1-5; 7 nucleotides line up with TRBD1. Germline V gives CDR1 SGHTA, CDR2 FQGNSA. Unmatched junction bases numbered 6, after V lost 5 bases and J lost 5 bases. The CDR3 has 14 residues. CDR3 sequence: CASSPRDRYQPQHF. The CDR3 nucleotides are TGTGCCAGCAGCCCCCGGGACAGATATCAGCCCCAGCATTTT.

The chain employs TRBV27 and TRBJ2-5; 7 positions match TRBD2. The CDR3 has 14 residues. Germline V CDR1 and CDR2: MNHEY, SMNVEV (reference sequence). The ends lost 7 bases at V and 2 bases at J; junction bases unmatched: 7. The DNA for the CDR3 is TGTGCCAGCAACCCGCGGGGGAATCAAGAGACCCAGTACTTC. It encodes CASNPRGNQETQYF.

The chain couples TRBV11-2 to TRBJ1-1, with TRBD1 as a possible D gene (6 bases). Germline V gene sequence: CDR1 SGHAT, CDR2 FQNNGV. This CDR3 spans 14 amino acids. Trimming pared 4 bases from V and 4 bases from J, leaving 13 bases between. The CDR3 reads CASSSSRGATEAFF. CDR3 nucleotides: TGTGCCAGCAGCTCTTCTCGGGGGGCCACTGAAGCTTTCTTT.

V usage is TRBV12-3 or TRBV12-4 and J usage is TRBJ1-2; D remains unclear. This CDR3 is 12 amino acids long. V dropped 6 bases and J dropped 3 bases, with 8 bases sitting between them. In nucleotides, the CDR3 is TGTGCCAGCAGGATAGCAGACTATGGCTACACCTTC. This translates into CASRIADYGYTF.

This chain joins TRBV19 and TRBJ1-1; D gene uncertain. With 4 bases removed from V and 1 base from J, the gap between germline ends came to 10 bases. The CDR3 totals 14 residues. Germline V gene sequence: CDR1 LNHDA, CDR2 SQIVND (reference sequence). CDR3 amino acids: CASSRASTNTEAFF. The DNA of the CDR3 is TGTGCCAGTAGTAGGGCCTCCACGAACACTGAAGCTTTCTTT.

A single count supports this clone. V is TRBV5-1 and J is TRBJ1-1; 8 nucleotides align to TRBD1. Per the germline V gene, CDR1 is SGHRS and CDR2 is YFSETQ. J gave up 2 bases and V 0 bases, and 6 bases lay outside the gene matches. This CDR3 region has 16 residues. CDR3 nucleotides: TGCGCCAGCAGCTTGGCCGACAGGGGTGGTAACACTGAAGCTTTCTTT. This sequence encodes CASSLADRGGNTEAFF.

The DNA of the CDR3 is TGTGCCAGCAGCTCGACAGGTACAGATACGCAGTATTTT. This encodes CASSSTGTDTQYF. The chain has TRBV25-1 and TRBJ2-3; D is possibly TRBD1 (6 bases). The CDR3 loop spans 13 amino acids. V gave up 6 bases and J gave up 3 bases, with 10 bases separating them. Germline CDR1 and CDR2: MGHDK and SYGVNS.

The chain uses TRBV18 and TRBJ2-5; 10 bases map to TRBD1. Germline lookup yields CDR1 KGHSH and CDR2 LQKENI. V trimming: 3 bases; J trimming: 1 base; junction bases outside the gene matches: 2. The CDR3 has 15 residues. CDR3 sequence: CASSPGQGSQETQYF. The CDR3 region has the DNA TGTGCCAGCTCACCGGGACAGGGGAGCCAAGAGACCCAGTACTTC.

In DNA, the CDR3 is TGCGCCAGCAGTGAGTCAAGAGGGTCCCTCACTGAAGCTTTCTTT. Translated: CASSESRGSLTEAFF. The J gene is TRBJ1-1, the V gene TRBV10-1; unclear D gene. Germline V gene lookup returns CDR1 WNHNN and CDR2 SYGVQD (reference sequence). Trimming cost V 0 bases and J 4 bases, with 12 bases left between them. The CDR3 loop spans 15 amino acids.

V usage is TRBV30 and J usage is TRBJ1-5, with a weak D call TRBD1 (5 bases). This CDR3 has 13 amino acids. Germline CDR1 reads GTSNPN; CDR2 reads SVGIG (reference sequence). V was pared by 2 bases and J by 8 bases, with 13 bases between. The CDR3: CAWSTTGLEPQHF. CDR3 DNA sequence: TGTGCCTGGAGTACAACAGGTTTGGAGCCCCAGCATTTT.

This sequence joins TRBV5-1 and TRBJ2-1; 11 positions match TRBD2. V shed 5 bases and J 4 bases; nucleotides not matched to a gene: 8. The CDR3 extends over 16 amino acids. Germline CDR1 and CDR2: SGHRS and YFSETQ. CDR3 amino acids: CASSALAGGRYNEQFF. CDR3 nucleotides: TGCGCCAGCAGTGCTCTAGCGGGGGGAAGATACAATGAGCAGTTCTTC.

This chain links TRBV4-3 with TRBJ1-2; no firm D call. CDR3 size: 16 residues. The V end lost 1 base, the J end lost 8 bases, and 20 bases lay between the germline ends. Germline CDR1 and CDR2: LGHNA and YSLEER. The CDR3 DNA follows: TGCGCCAGCAGCCAAGGGGCTCGGGAGGGATCGTACGGCTACACCTTC. It specifies CASSQGAREGSYGYTF.

V gene TRBV2 combines with J gene TRBJ2-5, with D perhaps TRBD2 (5 bases). The V gene lost 8 bases and the J gene lost 5 bases, with 12 bases spanning the gap. The CDR3 is 12 residues long. CDR1 and CDR2 from the germline V gene are SNHLY and FYNNEI. Here the CDR3 reads CASVLRRETQYF. The CDR3 DNA reads TGTGCCAGCGTTCTCAGGAGGGAGACCCAGTACTTC.

The chain uses TRBV6-6 and TRBJ2-7, with a tentative D call TRBD2 (5 bases). The V gene's germline CDR1 is MNHNY and CDR2 SVGAGI (reference sequence). The V gene lost 2 bases and the J gene lost 4 bases, with 6 bases spanning the gap. The CDR3 totals 12 residues. The CDR3 spells CASSYEGYEQYF. Written as DNA, the CDR3 is TGTGCCAGCAGTTACGAGGGATACGAGCAGTACTTC.

This clone has just one count. V usage is TRBV3-1 (or the pseudogene TRBV3-2) and J usage is TRBJ1-1, with D possibly being TRBD1 (5 bases). CDR3 length: 13 residues. Trimming left V 3 bases short and J 5 bases short, with 10 bases between. Germline assignment: CDR1 LGHDT and CDR2 YNNKEL (reference sequence). The CDR3 is CASSQETVTEAFF. CDR3 DNA sequence: TGTGCCAGCAGCCAGGAGACAGTTACTGAAGCTTTCTTT.

This clone showed up just a few times. The chain combines TRBV2 with TRBJ1-4, with TRBD1 matching 12 bases. The CDR3 consists of 19 residues. Germline trimming cut 6 bases from V and 3 bases from J; bases unmatched to any gene: 14. Looked up from germline, CDR1 is SNHLY and CDR2 is FYNNEI. CDR3 loop: CASSEPGQGAVAANEKLFF. The CDR3 DNA follows: TGTGCCAGCAGCGAACCGGGACAGGGGGCAGTAGCAGCTAATGAAAAACTGTTTTTT.

The chain is built from TRBV5-3 and TRBJ1-2; 8 bases fit TRBD1. TRBV5-3 is placed among ORFs of uncertain function. The V and J ends lost 4 bases and 8 bases, in that order; junction bases with no gene match: 16. This CDR3 spans 16 amino acids. DNA of the CDR3: TGTGCCAGAAGCCCTTGCCCGGACAGGGCCCCCTACGGCTACACCTTC. Translated: CARSPCPDRAPYGYTF.

For the CDR3, the DNA is TGTGCCTGGAGTGTTGAGTCCGCTTACGCTGAAGCTTTCTTT. It translates to CAWSVESAYAEAFF. The rearrangement joins TRBV30 to TRBJ1-1, with D uncertain. This CDR3 comprises 14 residues. Trimming pared 0 bases from V and 6 bases from J, leaving 14 bases between. Germline V gene data show CDR1 as GTSNPN and CDR2 as SVGIG (reference sequence).

This clone showed up just once. J is TRBJ2-3 and V is TRBV11-1, with TRBD1 matching 8 bases. V dropped 5 bases and J dropped 3; count of bases not matched to a gene: 4. CDR3 length: 14 amino acids. Looked up from germline, CDR1 is SGHAT and CDR2 is FQDESV (reference sequence). The CDR3 protein is CASSQDRVTDTQYF. The DNA of the CDR3 is TGTGCCAGCAGCCAGGACAGGGTAACAGATACGCAGTATTTT.

The V gene is TRBV12-5, the J gene TRBJ2-3; the D gene is possibly TRBD2 (5 bases). CDR1 is LGHNT, CDR2 FRNRAP, per germline. The CDR3 consists of 14 residues. Trimming removed 1 base from V and 3 bases from J, with 8 bases in between. Here the CDR3 reads CASGLGSGTDTQYF. CDR3 DNA: TGTGCTAGTGGTTTGGGGAGCGGTACAGATACGCAGTATTTT.

Comment on this clone: Other DNA sequences in the sample encode the same CDR3. This chain uses TRBV9 with TRBJ1-6; no reliable D call. From germline, CDR1 is SGDLS and CDR2 YYNGEE. The CDR3 consists of 16 residues. Trimming cost V 0 bases and J 0 bases, with 7 bases left between them. CDR3 amino acids: CASSVGGGSYNSPLHF. DNA of the CDR3: TGTGCCAGCAGCGTAGGTGGAGGCTCCTATAATTCACCCCTCCACTTT. The whole variable domain, filled in from reference TRBV9 and TRBJ1-6, reads DSGVTQTPKHLITATGQRVTLRCSPRSGDLSVYWYQQSLDQGLQFLIQYYNGEERAKGNILERFSAQQFPDLHSELNLSSLELGDSALYFCASSVGGGSYNSPLHFGNGTRLTVT.